This passage covers 12 T cell receptor beta chains from one sample sequenced in a study of cytotoxic CD8 clonotypes in ibrutinib-treated CLL. This table comes from immunoSEQ multiplex PCR, and its TCRdb copy is limited to in-frame clones, with some not included. The top ten clones hold 5% to 7% of a sample with some 300,000 clones, around four fifths of them seen once. The sample consisted of PBMCs, taken before ibrutinib treatment. The receptors shown here come from a human donor with chronic lymphocytic leukemia.

The chain joins TRBV4-1 to TRBJ2-3; D unresolved. The CDR3 length is 15 residues. In germline, CDR1 is MGHRA, CDR2 YSYEKL. Trimming cost V 4 bases and J 0 bases, with 11 bases left between them. CDR3 nucleotide sequence: TGCGCCAGCAGCCTCCGGGTGGGGAGCACAGATACGCAGTATTTT. It encodes CASSLRVGSTDTQYF.

V gene TRBV7-2 combines with J gene TRBJ2-7; D may be TRBD2 (5 bases). The germline V gene has CDR1 SGHTA and CDR2 FQGNSA. The V gene lost 1 base and the J gene lost 0 bases, with 10 bases spanning the gap. This CDR3 comprises 15 residues. The CDR3 region is CASSLVSGSSYEQYF. The CDR3, as DNA: TGTGCCAGCAGCTTAGTAAGCGGTAGCTCCTACGAGCAGTACTTC.

V usage is TRBV18 and J usage is TRBJ1-2, with D possibly TRBD1 on 5 matching bases. Germline V gives CDR1 KGHSH, CDR2 LQKENI. V lost 3 bases and J lost 3, with 11 bases in between. The CDR3 extends over 14 amino acids. CDR3 bases: TGTGCCAGCTCACCGTTACAGGATTACTATGGCTACACCTTC. Residues: CASSPLQDYYGYTF.

This chain links TRBV2 with TRBJ1-3; 7 nucleotides agree with TRBD1. The V segment lost 11 bases and the J segment 3 bases; nucleotides outside the gene matches: 7. The CDR3 is 13 amino acids. Germline V gene sequence: CDR1 SNHLY, CDR2 FYNNEI. CDR3 loop: CALHRGGGNTIYF. In DNA, the CDR3 is TGTGCCCTACACAGGGGCGGTGGAAACACCATATATTTT.

J is TRBJ2-5 and V is TRBV6-1; 7 nucleotides match TRBD1. Germline V CDR1 and CDR2: MNHNS, SASEGT. Losses at the gene ends were 7 bases for V and 2 bases for J; bases not matched to a gene: 7. CDR3 length: 14 residues. CDR3 DNA: TGTGCCAGCAATCCGGGACAGAGGCAAGAGACCCAGTACTTC. As protein: CASNPGQRQETQYF.

The J gene is TRBJ2-7, the V gene TRBV6-6; possibly TRBD2 for D (5 bases). The germline V gene has CDR1 MNHNY and CDR2 SVGAGI (reference sequence). V lost 1 base to trimming and J lost 2 bases, with 12 bases between them. The CDR3 contains 15 residues. CDR3 DNA: TGTGCCAGCAGTTACTTCCGGGGATTCACCTACGAGCAGTACTTC. It encodes CASSYFRGFTYEQYF.

The rearrangement links TRBV7-6 to TRBJ2-1; D possibly corresponds to TRBD1 (5 bases). The CDR3 is made up of 14 amino acids. Germline lookup yields CDR1 SGHVS and CDR2 FNYEAQ. Trimming pared 5 bases from V and 2 bases from J, leaving 10 bases between. The CDR3 nucleotides are TGTGCCAGCAGCCCCGACAGAACCTACAATGAGCAGTTCTTC. Encoded protein: CASSPDRTYNEQFF.

The genes are TRBV18 and TRBJ2-4; D tentatively fits TRBD1 or TRBD2 (5 bases each). V lost 4 bases and J 4 bases, leaving 14 bases between the germline ends. CDR1 is KGHSH, CDR2 LQKENI, per germline. This CDR3 has 15 residues. CDR3 sequence: CASSRGGERKNIQYF. DNA of the CDR3: TGTGCCAGCTCACGTGGGGGAGAGAGAAAAAACATTCAGTACTTC.

The rearrangement uses TRBV9 and TRBJ2-7, with 8 bases matching TRBD2. CDR3 length: 15 amino acids. Trimming at V came to 4 bases and at J to 3 bases, leaving 9 bases not matched to a gene. Germline assignment: CDR1 SGDLS and CDR2 YYNGEE. CDR3 amino acids: CASSPQTSAFYEQYF. The CDR3 coding sequence is TGTGCCAGCAGCCCACAGACTAGCGCTTTCTACGAGCAGTACTTC.

The chain is built from TRBV29-1 and TRBJ1-4; no clear D gene. Per the germline V gene, CDR1 is SQVTM and CDR2 is ANQGSEA. The CDR3 is made up of 12 amino acids. Trimming took 2 bases from V and 7 from J, leaving 8 bases between them. CDR3 sequence reads: CSVELPGEKLFF. CDR3 nucleotides: TGCAGCGTTGAATTACCTGGTGAAAAACTGTTTTTT.

The V gene is TRBV6-4, the J gene TRBJ2-3, with a tentative D call TRBD2 (6 bases). The CDR3 runs 14 residues. Germline lookup yields CDR1 MRHNA and CDR2 SNTAGT. V gave up 3 bases and J gave up 0 bases, with 7 bases separating them. CDR3 loop: CASSEGTSTDTQYF. CDR3 nucleotide sequence: TGTGCCAGCAGTGAGGGGACTAGCACAGATACGCAGTATTTT.

The V call is TRBV7-8, the J call TRBJ2-7; D not resolved. Germline assignment: CDR1 SGHVS and CDR2 FQNEAQ. The V end lost 5 bases, the J end lost 6 bases, and 14 bases lay between the germline ends. The CDR3 contains 13 residues. CDR3: CASSTRTLAEQYF. CDR3 nucleotide sequence: TGTGCCAGCAGCACACGGACCCTCGCCGAGCAGTACTTC.